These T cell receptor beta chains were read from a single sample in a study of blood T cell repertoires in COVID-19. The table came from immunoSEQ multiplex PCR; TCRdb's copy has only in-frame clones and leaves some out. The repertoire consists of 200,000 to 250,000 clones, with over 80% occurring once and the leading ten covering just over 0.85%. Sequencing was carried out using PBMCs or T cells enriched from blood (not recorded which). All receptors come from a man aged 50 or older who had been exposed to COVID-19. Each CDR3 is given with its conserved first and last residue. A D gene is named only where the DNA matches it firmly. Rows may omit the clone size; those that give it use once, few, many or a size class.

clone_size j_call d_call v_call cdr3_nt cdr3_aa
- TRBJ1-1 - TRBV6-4 TGTGCCAGCAGTGACTTCCCAGGGGACACTGAAGCTTTCTTT CASSDFPGDTEAFF
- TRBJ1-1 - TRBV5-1 TGCGCCAGCAGCTTGGATACAGGGAACACTGAAGCTTTCTTT CASSLDTGNTEAFF
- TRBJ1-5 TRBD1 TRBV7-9 TGTGCCAGCAGTTCACAGGGGGAGCCCCAGCATTTT CASSSQGEPQHF
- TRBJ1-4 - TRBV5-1 TGCGCCAGCAGTCCCACGGCGGGGGTTTGGGAAAAACTGTTTTTT CASSPTAGVWEKLFF
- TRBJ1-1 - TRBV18 TGTGCCAGCTCACCGCTCCCTATTGCCAGGGTCGAGAACACTGAAGCTTTCTTT CASSPLPIARVENTEAFF
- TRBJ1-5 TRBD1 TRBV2 TGTGCCAGCAGTAACTTAGGACAGGCCTATAGCAATCAGCCCCAGCATTTT CASSNLGQAYSNQPQHF
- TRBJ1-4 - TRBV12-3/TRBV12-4 TGTGCCAGCAGTTTAGAACAGCTTCTGTTTTTT CASSLEQLLFF
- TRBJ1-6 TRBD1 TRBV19 TGTGCCAGTTCGGACAGGAGCGTTTCACCCCTCCACTTT CASSDRSVSPLHF
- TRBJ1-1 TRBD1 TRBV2 TGTGCCAGCAGTGTCGGTATCGACAGGGGGAACACTGAAGCTTTCTTT CASSVGIDRGNTEAFF
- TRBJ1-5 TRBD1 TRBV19 TGTGCCAGTAGTATAAGGGGACAGACAAACCCCTATAGCAATCAGCCCCAGCATTTT CASSIRGQTNPYSNQPQHF
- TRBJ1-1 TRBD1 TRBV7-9 TGTGCCAGCAGTCGACAACAGGGGCCCTTGAACACTGAAGCTTTCTTT CASSRQQGPLNTEAFF
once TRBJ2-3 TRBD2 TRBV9 TGTGCCAGCAGCGTAGATGGCGGGGGGGCTGCAGATACGCAGTATTTT CASSVDGGGAADTQYF
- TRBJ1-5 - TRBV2 TGTGCCAGCAGTGACCGCCGGGACATCCGGAATCAGCCCCAGCATTTT CASSDRRDIRNQPQHF
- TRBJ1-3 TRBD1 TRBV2 TGTGCCAGCAGTGGGACAGGGGCGTCATCTGGAAACACCATATATTTT CASSGTGASSGNTIYF
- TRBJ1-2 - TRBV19 TGTGCCAGTAGTATTTCCGGTGAGAATGGCTACACCTTC CASSISGENGYTF
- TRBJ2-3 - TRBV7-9 TGTGCCAGCAGCTTAGGGGTCAGGGTGGCTAAAGATACGCAGTATTTT CASSLGVRVAKDTQYF
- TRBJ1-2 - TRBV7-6 TGTGCCAGCAGCTTAATGCCAGACTATGGCTACACCTTC CASSLMPDYGYTF
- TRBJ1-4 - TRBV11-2 TGTGCCAGCAGCTTGTACCGGAATGAAAAACTGTTTTTT CASSLYRNEKLFF
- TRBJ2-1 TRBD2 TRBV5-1 TGCGCCAGCAGCTACCTAGCGGGGGGCTCCTACAATGAGCAGTTCTTC CASSYLAGGSYNEQFF
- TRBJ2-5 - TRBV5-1 TGCGCCAGCAGCTTGGTAGGCGGTGGAGAGACCCAGTACTTC CASSLVGGGETQYF
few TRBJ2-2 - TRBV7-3 TGTGCCAGCAGCTTAGGAGCGAACACCGGGGAGCTGTTTTTT CASSLGANTGELFF
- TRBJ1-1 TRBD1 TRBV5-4 TGTGCCAGCAGCTCCCGCAGACAGGGGATTACTGAAGCTTTCTTT CASSSRRQGITEAFF
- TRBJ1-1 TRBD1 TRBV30 TGTGCCTGGAGTATCCGGACAGGGGCTCAAGCTTTCTTT CAWSIRTGAQAFF
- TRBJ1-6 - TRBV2 TGTGCCAGCAACAGGGACCCTAAAGTAGGATCACCCCTCCACTTT CASNRDPKVGSPLHF
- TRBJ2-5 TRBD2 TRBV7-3 TGTGCCAGCAGCTTAAAGGGGACTAGCGGGATAGGCCAAGAGACCCAGTACTTC CASSLKGTSGIGQETQYF
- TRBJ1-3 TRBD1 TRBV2 TGTGCCAGCAGGGGACAGCCCTCTGGAAACACCATATATTTT CASRGQPSGNTIYF
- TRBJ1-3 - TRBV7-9 TGTGCCAGCAGCTTGGGGGGCTCTGGAAACACCATATATTTT CASSLGGSGNTIYF
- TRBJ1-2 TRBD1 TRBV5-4 TGTGCCAGCAGCTCAAATCCAGGGGGAGATGGCTACACCTTC CASSSNPGGDGYTF
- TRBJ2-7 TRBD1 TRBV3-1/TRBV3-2 TGTGCCAGCAGCCAATTTACAGGGGGCTACGAGCAGTACTTC CASSQFTGGYEQYF
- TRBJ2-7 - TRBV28 TGTGCCAGCAGTTTTTCGGTTTACCGCTCCTACGAGCAGTACTTC CASSFSVYRSYEQYF
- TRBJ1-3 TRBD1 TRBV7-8 TGTGCCAGCAGCAGGACAGGGGGTGGAAACACCATATATTTT CASSRTGGGNTIYF
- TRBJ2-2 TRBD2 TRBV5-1 TGCGCCAGCAGCTTGCTAGCGGGAAGCACCGGGGAGCTGTTTTTT CASSLLAGSTGELFF
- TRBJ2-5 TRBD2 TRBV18 TGTGCCAGCTCACAACTCAGGACTAGTGCAGGCCAAGAGACCCAGTACTTC CASSQLRTSAGQETQYF
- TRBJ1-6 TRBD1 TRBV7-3 TGTGCCAGCAGCTTAACGTTCGCAGGGGGTGGTTCACCCCTCCACTTT CASSLTFAGGGSPLHF
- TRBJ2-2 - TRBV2 TGTGCCAGCAGGTCTTTAAAAACCGGGGAGCTGTTTTTT CASRSLKTGELFF
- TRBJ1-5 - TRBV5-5 TGTGCCAGCACCACTAATTGGGGCAGTGGCGATCAGCCCCAGCATTTT CASTTNWGSGDQPQHF
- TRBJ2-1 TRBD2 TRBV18 TGTGCCAGCTCCCCGGGGACTAGCGGGAGTTACAATGAGCAGTTCTTC CASSPGTSGSYNEQFF
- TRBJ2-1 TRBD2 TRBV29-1 TGCAGCGAAACTAGCGGGAGTTTGAATGAGCAGTTCTTC CSETSGSLNEQFF
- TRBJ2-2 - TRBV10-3 TGTGCCATCGGGCAGGGCCGAAACGCGAACACCGGGGAGCTGTTTTTT CAIGQGRNANTGELFF
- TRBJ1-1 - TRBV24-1 TGTGCCACCAGTTATAACACTGAAGCTTTCTTT CATSYNTEAFF
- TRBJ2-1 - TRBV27 TGTGCCAGCAGTTCCTACCCCCTAGGACTCGGCTACAATGAGCAGTTCTTC CASSSYPLGLGYNEQFF
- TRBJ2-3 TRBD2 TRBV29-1 TGCAGCGTGGGGGGGAACACAGATACGCAGTATTTT CSVGGNTDTQYF